This passage covers 19 T cell receptor beta chains from one sample sequenced in a study of blood T cell repertoires in COVID-19. Sequencing was performed with immunoSEQ multiplex PCR; in TCRdb, only in-frame clones are kept and a portion is missing. The sample holds 130,000 or so clones; around 82% are singletons and the top ten take 5.9%. Specimen: peripheral blood. The receptor source for this set is an elderly man with active or convalescent COVID-19.

The chain combines TRBV4-2 with TRBJ2-3; D might be TRBD2 (5 bases). V was cut by 1 base and J by 3 bases, with 11 bases left in between. The CDR3 covers 15 residues. Per germline, CDR1 LGHNA and CDR2 YNFKEQ. CDR3 coding DNA: TGTGCCAGCAGCCAAGGAACGGGATCAACAGATACGCAGTATTTT. Protein: CASSQGTGSTDTQYF.

This rearrangement joins TRBV6-2 or TRBV6-3 to TRBJ1-5, with 7 bases matching TRBD1. With V trimmed by 2 bases and J by 4 bases, 14 bases remained unmatched. Per germline, CDR1 MNHEY and CDR2 SVGEGT. The CDR3 has 18 amino acids. For the CDR3, the DNA is TGTGCCAGCAGTTACAATCCCGGGACAGACCTCGTAAATCAGCCCCAGCATTTT. Translated, it gives CASSYNPGTDLVNQPQHF.

A few counts support this clone. The chain uses TRBV5-1 and TRBJ2-7; 11 bases line up with TRBD2. The CDR3 runs to 14 residues. CDR1 is SGHRS, CDR2 YFSETQ, per germline. V was clipped by 5 bases and J by 2 bases; unmatched bases: 3. As DNA, the CDR3 is TGCGCCAGCAGAAGTAGCGGGGGGGCCTACGAGCAGTACTTC. It yields the protein CASRSSGGAYEQYF.

The CDR3 loop is CASSLRTGNIQYF. CDR3 coding DNA: TGTGCCAGCAGCTTACGGACAGGGAACATTCAGTACTTC. This chain links TRBV7-2 with TRBJ2-4, with 8 positions matching TRBD1. The ends lost 2 bases at V and 7 bases at J; junction bases unmatched: 1. The CDR3 is 13 amino acids. Germline V gene sequence: CDR1 SGHTA, CDR2 FQGNSA.

The chain joins TRBV5-1 to TRBJ1-1; D possibly corresponds to TRBD1 (6 bases). The germline CDR1 and CDR2 sequences are SGHRS and YFSETQ. The V end lost 4 bases, the J end lost 1 base, and 14 bases lay between the germline ends. The CDR3 covers 15 residues. DNA of the CDR3: TGCGCCAGCAGCCCCAGGGGCACAGGGAACACTGAAGCTTTCTTT. It specifies CASSPRGTGNTEAFF.

This chain connects TRBV6-5 to TRBJ2-4; 7 bases fit TRBD2. The CDR3 length is 14 residues. Germline CDR1 and CDR2: MNHEY and SVGAGI. With 5 bases clipped from V and 5 bases from J, the junction kept 6 bases outside the gene matches. CDR3 residues: CASSTPGGQNIQYF. The CDR3 DNA reads TGTGCCAGCAGTACGCCGGGAGGACAAAACATTCAGTACTTC.

The chain combines TRBV7-9 with TRBJ2-7, with D unresolved. The CDR3 covers 12 residues. The germline V gene has CDR1 SEHNR and CDR2 FQNEAQ (reference sequence). Trimming stripped 5 bases from V and 0 bases from J, with 5 bases between. The CDR3 DNA reads as TGTGCCAGCAGCCTGAGCTCCTACGAGCAGTACTTC. Residues: CASSLSSYEQYF. The whole variable domain, filled in from reference TRBV7-9 and TRBJ2-7, reads DTGVSQNPRHKITKRGQNVTFRCDPISEHNRLYWYRQTLGQGPEFLTYFQNEAQLEKSRLLSDRFSAERPKGSFSTLEIQRTEQGDSAMYLCASSLSSYEQYFGPGTRLTVT.

This sequence joins TRBV6-1 and TRBJ1-2, with TRBD1 identical over 9 bases. The trim removed 2 bases at V and 1 base at J, leaving 5 bases unmatched. Looked up from germline, CDR1 is MNHNS and CDR2 is SASEGT. This CDR3 spans 16 amino acids. The CDR3 here is CASSELTGGVNYGYTF. DNA of the CDR3: TGTGCCAGCAGTGAACTGACAGGGGGTGTTAACTATGGCTACACCTTC.

CDR3: CASSPPGTGAHQETQYF. The CDR3 nucleotides read TGTGCCAGCTCACCACCGGGGACAGGGGCACACCAAGAGACCCAGTACTTC. This chain uses TRBV18 with TRBJ2-5; TRBD1 agrees at 10 bases. Germline CDR1 reads KGHSH; CDR2 reads LQKENI. This CDR3 region has 17 residues. The J segment lost 0 bases and the V segment lost 0 bases, leaving 4 bases of the junction unmatched.

The V and J genes are TRBV4-2 and TRBJ1-6; D is unclear. Germline assignment: CDR1 LGHNA and CDR2 YNFKEQ. The CDR3 is made up of 14 amino acids. Trimming took 0 bases from V and 8 from J, leaving 8 bases between them. This CDR3 is CASSQDNFDSPLHF. The CDR3 nucleotides are TGTGCCAGCAGCCAAGATAATTTTGATTCACCCCTCCACTTT.

The chain is built from TRBV9 and TRBJ2-7; 9 nucleotides line up with TRBD1. CDR3 length: 13 residues. Germline CDR1 is SGDLS and CDR2 is YYNGEE. Trimming at V came to 3 bases and at J to 5 bases, leaving 3 bases not matched to a gene. CDR3 coding DNA: TGTGCCAGCAGCGCCGGACAGGGGAACGAGCAGTACTTC. Encoded protein: CASSAGQGNEQYF.

This clone came up a few times. This rearrangement joins TRBV6-6 to TRBJ1-6; D not certain. This CDR3 has 14 amino acids. Between the trimmed V and J ends, which lost 2 bases and 15 bases, there was a span of 17 bases. Germline V gene lookup returns CDR1 MNHNY and CDR2 SVGAGI (reference sequence). CDR3 nucleotide sequence: TGTGCCAGCAGTTACGATCAACTAAATTCTTTCCTCCACTTT. Amino acid sequence: CASSYDQLNSFLHF.

V gene TRBV4-2 combines with J gene TRBJ2-7, with 7 bases aligning to TRBD1. Losses at the gene ends were 4 bases for V and 8 bases for J; bases not matched to a gene: 14. Germline-derived CDR1 and CDR2 are LGHNA and YNFKEQ. The CDR3 is 15 residues long. This CDR3 is CASSPSGTVSTQQYF. The CDR3 DNA is TGTGCCAGCAGCCCTTCGGGGACAGTTTCTACGCAGCAGTACTTC.

The chain recombines TRBV19 with TRBJ1-5, with D uncertain. CDR3 length: 16 amino acids. The ends were cut back, 1 base at V and 1 base at J, with 11 bases in the middle. Germline assignment: CDR1 LNHDA and CDR2 SQIVND (reference sequence). The CDR3: CASSIGAGLSNQPQHF. The CDR3 DNA is TGTGCCAGTAGTATAGGCGCGGGATTGAGCAATCAGCCCCAGCATTTT. Combining the CDR3 with reference TRBV19 and TRBJ1-5 gives the whole variable domain DGGITQSPKYLFRKEGQNVTLSCEQNLNHDAMYWYRQDPGQGLRLIYYSQIVNDFQKGDIAEGYSVSREKKESFPLTVTSAQKNPTAFYLCASSIGAGLSNQPQHFGDGTRLSIL.

V and J are TRBV7-2 and TRBJ1-5; D perhaps matches TRBD1 (6 bases). The CDR3 spans 13 residues. The germline V gene has CDR1 SGHTA and CDR2 FQGNSA. With 5 bases removed from V and 3 bases from J, the gap between germline ends came to 8 bases. CDR3 loop: CASSTGINQPQHF. The CDR3 DNA follows: TGTGCCAGCAGCACAGGGATCAATCAGCCCCAGCATTTT.

V is TRBV28 and J is TRBJ2-5; the D gene is possibly TRBD1 (6 bases). Trimming stripped 6 bases from V and 10 bases from J, with 12 bases between. Germline loops: CDR1 MDHEN, CDR2 SYDVKM. This CDR3 spans 11 amino acids. The CDR3 DNA follows: TGTGCCAGCAGAGGGGGAGAGGTCCAGTACTTC. It translates to CASRGGEVQYF.

This clone came up a few times. The chain links TRBV5-1 to TRBJ2-1, with TRBD2 identical over 7 bases. Germline assignment: CDR1 SGHRS and CDR2 YFSETQ. V dropped 5 bases and J dropped 5; count of bases not matched to a gene: 10. The CDR3 is made up of 15 amino acids. CDR3: CASSATGTTHNEQFF. CDR3 bases: TGCGCCAGCAGTGCCACCGGGACTACCCACAATGAGCAGTTCTTC.

This clone was picked up one time. This chain links TRBV19 with TRBJ1-6, with no clear D. CDR1 LNHDA and CDR2 SQIVND come from the germline V gene (reference sequence). V was shortened by 6 bases and J by 4 bases, with 10 bases between the two germline ends. This CDR3 has 14 amino acids. CDR3 in amino acids: CASRRGQYNSPLHF. The CDR3 DNA is TGTGCCAGTAGGAGAGGGCAGTATAATTCACCCCTCCACTTT.

The genes are TRBV12-3 or TRBV12-4 and TRBJ1-1; no reliable D call. The V end was cut by 6 bases, the J end by 2 bases, with 10 bases between. CDR3 length: 13 residues. The CDR3 DNA reads as TGTGCCAGCAGATATAAACAAAACACTGAAGCTTTCTTT. Its protein is CASRYKQNTEAFF.